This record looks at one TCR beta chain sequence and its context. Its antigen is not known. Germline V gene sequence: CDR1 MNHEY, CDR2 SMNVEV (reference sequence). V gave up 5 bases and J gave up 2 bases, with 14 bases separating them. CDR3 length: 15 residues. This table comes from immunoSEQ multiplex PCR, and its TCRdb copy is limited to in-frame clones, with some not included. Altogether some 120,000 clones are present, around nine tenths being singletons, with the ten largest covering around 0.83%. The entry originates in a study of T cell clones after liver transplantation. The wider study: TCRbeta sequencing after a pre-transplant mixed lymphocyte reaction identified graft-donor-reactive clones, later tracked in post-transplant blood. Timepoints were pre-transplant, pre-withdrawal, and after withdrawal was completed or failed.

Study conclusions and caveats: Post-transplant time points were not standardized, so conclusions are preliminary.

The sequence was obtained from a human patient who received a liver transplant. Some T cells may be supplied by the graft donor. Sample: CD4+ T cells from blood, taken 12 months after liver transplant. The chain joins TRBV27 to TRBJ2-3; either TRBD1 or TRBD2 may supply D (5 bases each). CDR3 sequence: CASSPWGRITDTQYF. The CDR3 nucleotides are TGTGCCAGCAGTCCATGGGGACGGATCACAGATACGCAGTATTTT.